The rows below give T cell receptor beta chains drawn from one sample of a study of cytomegalovirus exposure and HLA in healthy donors. TCRdb's table, derived via immunoSEQ multiplex PCR, lists solely in-frame clones and lacks some. The data show over 110,000 clones, 65% to 80% seen once. The sequencing sample was made of PBMCs. These receptors all stem from a male donor in good health and CMV-seropositive. Each CDR3 is given with its conserved first and last residue. D genes are given only for firm matches. Some rows mark clone size as missing; the rest say once, few, many or name a class of expanded clone.

>-|15|few|TRBJ2-2|TRBV11-1
TGTGCCAGCAGCTTATCGCTGAGGCACACCGGGGAGCTGTTTTTT
CASSLSLRHTGELFF
>TRBD2|18|-|TRBJ2-5|TRBV9
TGTGCCAGCAGCGTAGGTTCCTTAGCGGGAAAGCTTCAAGAGACCCAGTACTTC
CASSVGSLAGKLQETQYF
>TRBD1|16|-|TRBJ2-7|TRBV10-3
TGTGCCATCAGGGGGGAGACCGGGACAGGCTCCTACGAGCAGTACTTC
CAIRGETGTGSYEQYF
>TRBD2|13|-|TRBJ2-1|TRBV5-4
TGTGCCAGCAGCTTGGGACTAGCGGGATATAAGTTCTTC
CASSLGLAGYKFF
>TRBD1|15|once|TRBJ2-5|TRBV19
TGTGCCAGTACCCCAGGGGGACAGAGCCAAGAGACCCAGTACTTC
CASTPGGQSQETQYF
>-|14|-|TRBJ2-3|TRBV5-1
TGCGCCAGCAGCTCCACAGGGACCGAAGATACGCAGTATTTT
CASSSTGTEDTQYF
>-|11|-|TRBJ2-5|TRBV10-3
TGTGCCATGGGGGGAGCTGAGACCCAGTACTTC
CAMGGAETQYF
>-|14|-|TRBJ1-1|TRBV6-5
TGTGCCAGCAGTTACTCGGGGAGTCGGGCTGAAGCTTTCTTT
CASSYSGSRAEAFF
>-|15|-|TRBJ2-7|TRBV7-8
TGTGCCAGCAGCTTAGGGATTAGGACTTCCTACGAGCAGTACTTC
CASSLGIRTSYEQYF
>TRBD2|15|-|TRBJ2-3|TRBV5-1
TGCGCCACCAACCTAGCGGGGGGGCGCACAGATACGCAGTATTTT
CATNLAGGRTDTQYF
>-|16|-|TRBJ2-5|TRBV6-6
TGTGCCAGCAGTTACGTGTGGGCCGACAATGGAAAGACCCAGTACTTC
CASSYVWADNGKTQYF
>-|13|-|TRBJ1-1|TRBV6-5
TGTGCCAGCTTCGGGGGGATGAACACTGAAGCTTTCTTT
CASFGGMNTEAFF
>TRBD2|16|once|TRBJ2-5|TRBV5-1
TGCGCCAGCAGCTGGCGGACTAGCGGGGGCCAAGAGACCCAGTACTTC
CASSWRTSGGQETQYF
>TRBD1|12|-|TRBJ2-7|TRBV5-1
TGCGCCAGCAGCTGGGACAGCTACGAGCAGTACTTC
CASSWDSYEQYF
>-|15|-|TRBJ1-1|TRBV4-1
TGCGCCAGCAGCCAAGGGGCTGAGATGAACACTGAAGCTTTCTTT
CASSQGAEMNTEAFF
>TRBD1|15|-|TRBJ2-1|TRBV9
TGTGCCAGCACCCCCGGACAGGGCTCCTACAATGAGCAGTTCTTC
CASTPGQGSYNEQFF
>-|14|-|TRBJ2-3|TRBV2
TGTGCCAGCAGTGAAAGGAGGGTTGCAGATACGCAGTATTTT
CASSERRVADTQYF
>-|15|-|TRBJ2-2|TRBV6-5
TGTGCCAGCAGTTATTCGGTCCTAGGAACCGGGGAGCTGTTTTTT
CASSYSVLGTGELFF
>-|16|-|TRBJ2-7|TRBV27
TGTGCCAGCAGAGTTTTGGGCAGGGAATCTTTACGCGAGCAGTACTTC
CASRVLGRESLREQYF
>TRBD2|19|-|TRBJ2-5|TRBV2
TGTGCCAGCAGTGTATCGGATACTAGCGGGGGGGGGTACCAAGAGACCCAGTACTTC
CASSVSDTSGGGYQETQYF
>-|15|-|TRBJ2-3|TRBV7-6
TGTGCCAGCAGCTTAAATAGCCAGTCCACAGATACGCAGTATTTT
CASSLNSQSTDTQYF
>TRBD2|15|-|TRBJ2-5|TRBV7-6
TGTGCCAGCTCCTTAGACGGGGGGGGGCAAGAGACCCAGTACTTC
CASSLDGGGQETQYF
>-|16|-|TRBJ2-3|TRBV11-2
TGTGCCAGCAGCTTATCATCCGGGTACCGCACAGATACGCAGTATTTT
CASSLSSGYRTDTQYF
>TRBD2|17|-|TRBJ2-2|TRBV11-2
TGTGCCAGCAGCTTAGGGTGGGCTAGCGGCCGCGGCGGGGAGCTGTTTTTT
CASSLGWASGRGGELFF
>-|17|-|TRBJ1-4|TRBV7-9
TGTGCCAGCAGCAAGTCCGGGACACCAGCAACTAATGAAAAACTGTTTTTT
CASSKSGTPATNEKLFF
>TRBD1|15|-|TRBJ2-5|TRBV15
TGTGCCACCAGCAGGGGGCCCAGGGGGACAGAGACCCAGTACTTC
CATSRGPRGTETQYF
>TRBD2|15|-|TRBJ2-1|TRBV27
TGTGCCAGCAGTATACTAGCGGGAAGCCACAATGAGCAGTTCTTC
CASSILAGSHNEQFF
>-|13|once|TRBJ2-2|TRBV29-1
TGCAGCGCTGAAGAATGGGGAGAAGGGGAGCTGTTTTTT
CSAEEWGEGELFF
>-|14|-|TRBJ1-2|TRBV2
TGTGCCAGCAGTGAGGGGGACACCTTGTATGGCTACACCTTC
CASSEGDTLYGYTF
>TRBD2|15|-|TRBJ2-7|TRBV6-1
TGTGCCAGCAAACTGACTATAGCGGGAGCTTACGAGCAGTACTTC
CASKLTIAGAYEQYF
>-|16|-|TRBJ2-1|TRBV6-1
TGTGCCAGCAGTGACCCGGCCCTACCCGGAGGTGGTGAGCAGTTCTTC
CASSDPALPGGGEQFF
>TRBD2|17|-|TRBJ2-5|TRBV7-2
TGTGCCAGCAGCTTAGGTCCCCTAGCGGGCTTTCAAGAGACCCAGTACTTC
CASSLGPLAGFQETQYF
>TRBD2|15|-|TRBJ2-1|TRBV4-1
TGCGCCAGCAGCCAAGATGCTAGCGGGAAGGATGAGCAGTTCTTC
CASSQDASGKDEQFF
>-|16|-|TRBJ1-5|TRBV28
TGTGCCAGCAGCGCGGCGGGGATTTATAGCAATCAGCCCCAGCATTTT
CASSAAGIYSNQPQHF
>TRBD2|16|-|TRBJ2-7|TRBV7-9
TGTGCCAGCAGCCCGGGACTAGCGGGGGGGCTCGTTGGGCAGTACTTC
CASSPGLAGGLVGQYF
>-|15|-|TRBJ2-1|TRBV18
TGTGCCAGCTCACCACCGACAATCTCCTACAATGAGCAGTTCTTC
CASSPPTISYNEQFF
>TRBD1|14|-|TRBJ1-1|TRBV30
TGTGCCTGGAGTATGGGACAGGGGAACACTGAAGCTTTCTTT
CAWSMGQGNTEAFF
>-|15|-|TRBJ2-7|TRBV6-1
TGTGCCAGCAGTGAGCCCGACAGGCCCCTCTACGAGCAGTACTTC
CASSEPDRPLYEQYF
>TRBD2|15|-|TRBJ2-7|TRBV4-3
TGCGCCAGCAGCCAAGGTGCGGGGGGCTACTACGAGCAGTACTTC
CASSQGAGGYYEQYF
>-|13|-|TRBJ1-1|TRBV5-8
TGTGCCAGCAGTCAGACACTGAACACTGAAGCTTTCTTT
CASSQTLNTEAFF
>-|17|-|TRBJ2-2|TRBV7-9
TGTTCCAGCAGCTCACCCCCCGGGACTCAGAACACCGGGGAGCTGTTTTTT
CSSSSPPGTQNTGELFF